A selection of T cell receptor beta chains follows, all from one sample in a study of CD4 T cells in relation to SARS-CoV-2 and coronaviruses. TCRdb's copy holds only in-frame clones and misses some; the assay was immunoSEQ multiplex PCR. The sample comprises about 56,000 clones, about 92% of which are singletons, and around 0.43% rests with the top ten. The material sequenced was naive CD4+ T cells from PBMCs. The receptors originated from an adult with COVID-19. Both conserved end residues are part of each CDR3. Each record gives: J gene, CDR3 length, V gene, clone size, D gene, CDR3 protein, CDR3 DNA. A D gene is named only where the DNA matches it firmly. Rows may omit the clone size; those that give it use once, few, many or a size class.

J: TRBJ2-7
length: 16
V: TRBV4-2
size: .
D: TRBD1
CDR3: CASSHVSGTGTYEQYF
DNA: TGTGCCAGCAGCCATGTATCCGGGACAGGCACCTACGAGCAGTACTTC

J: TRBJ2-1
length: 15
V: TRBV7-8
size: .
D: TRBD1
CDR3: CASSYTRQGRNEQFF
DNA: TGTGCCAGCAGCTATACCCGACAGGGGAGGAATGAGCAGTTCTTC

J: TRBJ2-1
length: 14
V: TRBV7-3
size: .
D: .
CDR3: CASSFQGFGNEQFF
DNA: TGTGCCAGCAGCTTCCAGGGTTTCGGCAATGAGCAGTTCTTC

J: TRBJ2-4
length: 19
V: TRBV28
size: .
D: .
CDR3: CASSSLGVFRSLAKNIQYF
DNA: TGTGCCAGCAGTTCACTAGGGGTGTTTCGGAGTCTAGCCAAAAACATTCAGTACTTC

J: TRBJ2-3
length: 14
V: TRBV7-2
size: .
D: TRBD2
CDR3: CASIPSGRKDTQYF
DNA: TGTGCCAGCATTCCCAGCGGGAGGAAAGATACGCAGTATTTT

J: TRBJ1-2
length: 14
V: TRBV30
size: .
D: .
CDR3: CAWSVLGQNYGYTF
DNA: TGTGCCTGGAGTGTACTTGGGCAGAACTATGGCTACACCTTC

J: TRBJ1-1
length: 15
V: TRBV27
size: .
D: TRBD1
CDR3: CASSPWDRGGTEAFF
DNA: TGTGCCAGCAGTCCCTGGGACAGGGGGGGCACTGAAGCTTTCTTT

J: TRBJ2-6
length: 20
V: TRBV28
size: .
D: .
CDR3: CASSYHPGVVRPSGANVLTF
DNA: TGTGCCAGCAGTTATCACCCGGGTGTGGTTCGGCCTTCTGGGGCCAACGTCCTGACTTTC

J: TRBJ1-6
length: 14
V: TRBV18
size: .
D: .
CDR3: CASSPQGSNSPLHF
DNA: TGTGCCAGCTCACCACAGGGAAGCAATTCACCCCTCCACTTT

J: TRBJ2-5
length: 13
V: TRBV6-2/TRBV6-3
size: once
D: .
CDR3: CASSSRFVETQYF
DNA: TGTGCCAGCAGTTCAAGGTTTGTGGAGACCCAGTACTTC

J: TRBJ2-6
length: 17
V: TRBV10-3
size: .
D: TRBD1
CDR3: CAIRDTGQGTGANVLTF
DNA: TGTGCCATCAGAGACACGGGACAGGGGACAGGGGCCAACGTCCTGACTTTC

J: TRBJ2-5
length: 17
V: TRBV7-9
size: .
D: TRBD2
CDR3: CASSPRSGLAVQETQYF
DNA: TGTGCCAGCAGCCCAAGGTCAGGACTAGCGGTGCAAGAGACCCAGTACTTC

J: TRBJ1-4
length: 15
V: TRBV5-4
size: .
D: .
CDR3: CASSSETGPNEKLFF
DNA: TGTGCCAGCAGCTCCGAGACAGGCCCCAATGAAAAACTGTTTTTT

J: TRBJ1-1
length: 13
V: TRBV7-3
size: .
D: .
CDR3: CASSYRKNTEAFF
DNA: TGTGCCAGCAGTTACAGGAAGAACACTGAAGCTTTCTTT

J: TRBJ2-1
length: 14
V: TRBV19
size: once
D: .
CDR3: CATSSDPSYNEQFF
DNA: TGTGCCACCAGTAGCGACCCCTCCTACAATGAGCAGTTCTTC

J: TRBJ2-2
length: 14
V: TRBV24-1
size: .
D: .
CDR3: CATSHSGNTGELFF
DNA: TGTGCCACCAGCCACTCCGGGAACACCGGGGAGCTGTTTTTT

J: TRBJ1-2
length: 14
V: TRBV6-5
size: .
D: .
CDR3: CASSYRGRDIGYTF
DNA: TGTGCCAGCAGTTACAGGGGTCGTGATATCGGCTACACCTTC

J: TRBJ2-5
length: 15
V: TRBV7-8
size: .
D: .
CDR3: CASSPSFGAQETQYF
DNA: TGTGCCAGCAGCCCAAGTTTCGGGGCACAAGAGACCCAGTACTTC

J: TRBJ2-7
length: 14
V: TRBV28
size: .
D: .
CDR3: CASSSPRGGYEQYF
DNA: TGTGCCAGCAGTTCCCCGAGGGGCGGCTACGAGCAGTACTTC

J: TRBJ2-4
length: 14
V: TRBV9
size: .
D: .
CDR3: CASSVTATGDIQYF
DNA: TGTGCCAGCAGCGTAACCGCGACCGGAGACATTCAGTACTTC

J: TRBJ2-7
length: 14
V: TRBV7-9
size: .
D: TRBD1
CDR3: CASSLTGERYEQYF
DNA: TGTGCCAGCAGCTTAACAGGGGAACGTTACGAGCAGTACTTC

J: TRBJ2-5
length: 16
V: TRBV5-5
size: .
D: .
CDR3: CASSRGVPLSSETQYF
DNA: TGTGCCAGCAGCCGAGGGGTCCCGCTCAGTAGCGAGACCCAGTACTTC

J: TRBJ2-7
length: 14
V: TRBV5-6
size: .
D: .
CDR3: CASSLLGRPYEQYF
DNA: TGTGCCAGCAGTCTTTTGGGACGCCCCTACGAGCAGTACTTC

J: TRBJ1-5
length: 16
V: TRBV19
size: once
D: .
CDR3: CASSIDMGQAYQPQHF
DNA: TGTGCCAGTAGTATAGATATGGGGCAGGCCTATCAGCCCCAGCATTTT

J: TRBJ2-7
length: 14
V: TRBV6-5
size: .
D: TRBD2
CDR3: CASSYRLAGYEQYF
DNA: TGTGCCAGCAGTTATCGTCTAGCGGGGTACGAGCAGTACTTC

J: TRBJ2-5
length: 15
V: TRBV28
size: .
D: .
CDR3: CASSLMAPTQETQYF
DNA: TGTGCCAGCAGTTTAATGGCACCGACCCAAGAGACCCAGTACTTC

J: TRBJ2-7
length: 13
V: TRBV28
size: .
D: .
CDR3: CASRVDSTGEQYF
DNA: TGTGCCAGCAGGGTCGATTCAACGGGCGAGCAGTACTTC

J: TRBJ2-7
length: 16
V: TRBV19
size: .
D: TRBD2
CDR3: CASSIGLGGSSYEQYF
DNA: TGTGCCAGTAGTATAGGGCTTGGCGGGAGCTCCTACGAGCAGTACTTC

J: TRBJ1-2
length: 13
V: TRBV5-6
size: .
D: TRBD1
CDR3: CASSWGDRGGYTF
DNA: TGTGCCAGCAGCTGGGGCGACAGGGGCGGCTACACCTTC

J: TRBJ2-1
length: 14
V: TRBV7-6
size: .
D: .
CDR3: CASTDPYGRNEQFF
DNA: TGTGCCAGCACGGACCCCTACGGTAGGAATGAGCAGTTCTTC

J: TRBJ1-2
length: 16
V: TRBV24-1
size: .
D: .
CDR3: CATSPSDSGVMRGYTF
DNA: TGTGCCACCAGCCCATCAGATTCAGGGGTAATGAGAGGCTACACCTTC

J: TRBJ2-5
length: 12
V: TRBV28
size: .
D: .
CDR3: CASRRTQETQYF
DNA: TGTGCCAGCAGGAGGACACAAGAGACCCAGTACTTC

J: TRBJ1-2
length: 13
V: TRBV9
size: .
D: .
CDR3: CASSPVTNYGYTF
DNA: TGTGCCAGCAGCCCCGTAACTAACTATGGCTACACCTTC

J: TRBJ1-3
length: 15
V: TRBV7-9
size: .
D: .
CDR3: CASSSGRFSGNTIYF
DNA: TGTGCCAGCAGCTCGGGACGGTTCTCTGGAAACACCATATATTTT

J: TRBJ2-5
length: 13
V: TRBV11-2
size: .
D: .
CDR3: CASSLDRRGTQYF
DNA: TGTGCCAGCAGCTTAGATCGTCGGGGAACCCAGTACTTC

J: TRBJ2-1
length: 14
V: TRBV19
size: .
D: TRBD2
CDR3: CASSNLAGDNEQFF
DNA: TGTGCCAGTAGTAACCTAGCGGGAGACAATGAGCAGTTCTTC

J: TRBJ1-2
length: 14
V: TRBV5-5
size: .
D: .
CDR3: CASSFLIGDYGYTF
DNA: TGTGCCAGCAGCTTTCTGATAGGGGACTATGGCTACACCTTC

J: TRBJ2-3
length: 13
V: TRBV11-2
size: .
D: .
CDR3: CASSPIVEDTQYF
DNA: TGTGCCAGCAGCCCCATAGTTGAGGATACGCAGTATTTT

J: TRBJ2-7
length: 14
V: TRBV3-1/TRBV3-2
size: .
D: .
CDR3: CASSLTANYYEQYF
DNA: TGTGCCAGCAGCCTAACCGCCAATTATTACGAGCAGTACTTC

J: TRBJ2-4
length: 17
V: TRBV2
size: .
D: TRBD2
CDR3: CASSGLAGELSKNIQYF
DNA: TGTGCCAGCAGTGGGCTAGCGGGAGAATTGTCCAAAAACATTCAGTACTTC

J: TRBJ2-5
length: 14
V: TRBV11-2
size: .
D: .
CDR3: CASSFWLAGETQYF
DNA: TGTGCCAGCAGCTTTTGGCTAGCTGGGGAGACCCAGTACTTC

J: TRBJ2-5
length: 11
V: TRBV2
size: .
D: .
CDR3: CAGTVQETQYF
DNA: TGTGCCGGGACGGTCCAAGAGACCCAGTACTTC